The T cell receptor beta chain under discussion was sequenced for a study of blood T cell repertoires in COVID-19. Study at large: Specimens from acute and convalescent COVID-19 originated in the United States, Italy and Spain. From T cells, B-cell-depleted T cells, or PBMCs came the material, which was cDNA or gDNA.

Authors' methods: Amplification of reference gene primers provided the estimated nucleated cell counts. Produced via immunoSEQ multiplex PCR; TCRdb's table is partial and in-frame only. V, J and clone size reflect that table, while D and trimming were determined from the DNA. The profile shows 97,000 or so clones, around four fifths of them singletons. The V gene's germline CDR1 is SGHTA and CDR2 FQGTGA. Trimming at V came to 1 base and at J to 4 bases, leaving 6 bases not matched to a gene. The CDR3 loop spans 16 amino acids. The chain links TRBV7-3 to TRBJ2-3, with 9 bases identical to TRBD2. This clonotype was sampled from a man between 65 and 79 years old with acute or convalescent COVID-19. The material sequenced was peripheral blood. CDR3 residues: CASSLIGTSRADTQYF. The DNA for the CDR3 is TGTGCCAGCAGCTTAATCGGGACTAGCCGGGCAGATACGCAGTATTTT.